This is a list of T cell receptor beta chains from one sample in a study of cytomegalovirus exposure and HLA in healthy donors. This table comes from immunoSEQ multiplex PCR, and its TCRdb copy is limited to in-frame clones, with some not included. Of about 36,000 clones in the sample, about 72% were seen once. The sequencing sample was made of PBMCs. The receptors were sampled from a man between 25 and 39 years old in good health and CMV-seronegative. The CDR3 runs from the conserved cysteine through the conserved F or W. Each record gives: J gene, clone size, V gene, D gene, CDR3 DNA, CDR3 protein. The D gene is left open where the match is weak. A row's size may be missing; if present it is once, few, many or a size class.

j_gene: TRBJ2-1; abundance: few; v_gene: TRBV2; d_gene: TRBD2; CDR3nt: TGTGCCAGCAGTGGAGGGCGGGGGGCCTACAATGAGCAGTTCTTC; CDR3aa: CASSGGRGAYNEQFF
j_gene: TRBJ2-3; abundance: few; v_gene: TRBV7-2; d_gene: TRBD2; CDR3nt: TGTGCCAGCAGCTCGCCGTCCCAGCGGGGGGCGGCAGATACGCAGTATTTT; CDR3aa: CASSSPSQRGAADTQYF
j_gene: TRBJ2-7; abundance: -; v_gene: TRBV7-9; d_gene: -; CDR3nt: TGTGCCAGCAGCCTCTTAGACAGATCATCCTACGAGCAGTACTTC; CDR3aa: CASSLLDRSSYEQYF
j_gene: TRBJ2-1; abundance: -; v_gene: TRBV13; d_gene: -; CDR3nt: TGTGCCAGCAGCTCACAGAGTTACAATGAGCAGTTCTTC; CDR3aa: CASSSQSYNEQFF
j_gene: TRBJ2-7; abundance: few; v_gene: TRBV11-2; d_gene: TRBD1; CDR3nt: TGTGCCAGCAGCTCCGACAGGGTCGAGCAGTACTTC; CDR3aa: CASSSDRVEQYF
j_gene: TRBJ2-7; abundance: once; v_gene: TRBV9; d_gene: TRBD2; CDR3nt: TGTGCCAGCAGCGTAGCCACCGGGACTAGCGGCCCCGAGCAGTACTTC; CDR3aa: CASSVATGTSGPEQYF
j_gene: TRBJ2-1; abundance: few; v_gene: TRBV29-1; d_gene: -; CDR3nt: TGCAGCGTTGGGGGCAGGGGCCTTGAGCAGTTCTTC; CDR3aa: CSVGGRGLEQFF
j_gene: TRBJ1-5; abundance: few; v_gene: TRBV29-1; d_gene: TRBD1; CDR3nt: TGCAGCGTTTGGGACAGAAATCAGCCCCAGCATTTT; CDR3aa: CSVWDRNQPQHF
j_gene: TRBJ1-1; abundance: -; v_gene: TRBV19; d_gene: -; CDR3nt: TGTGCCAGTAGTACCCAGGCATACACTGAAGCTTTCTTT; CDR3aa: CASSTQAYTEAFF
j_gene: TRBJ1-5; abundance: -; v_gene: TRBV27; d_gene: -; CDR3nt: TGTGCCAGCAGCTTAAGGGGCAGGGTTGTCCAGCCCCAGCATTTT; CDR3aa: CASSLRGRVVQPQHF
j_gene: TRBJ2-5; abundance: -; v_gene: TRBV7-2; d_gene: TRBD1; CDR3nt: TGTGCCAGCAGCTTATCGCCTACAGGGGGCCTTTGGACCCAGTACTTC; CDR3aa: CASSLSPTGGLWTQYF
j_gene: TRBJ2-7; abundance: -; v_gene: TRBV4-2; d_gene: -; CDR3nt: TGTGCCAGCAGCCAAGATGGCGGCAGGGGGGCGTACGAGCAGTACTTC; CDR3aa: CASSQDGGRGAYEQYF
j_gene: TRBJ1-1; abundance: few; v_gene: TRBV29-1; d_gene: TRBD1; CDR3nt: TGCAGCGTTGAAACAGGGGCAACTGAAGCTTTCTTT; CDR3aa: CSVETGATEAFF
j_gene: TRBJ2-1; abundance: -; v_gene: TRBV6-1; d_gene: -; CDR3nt: TGTGCCAGCAGGGACTTCAGCTCCTACAATGAGCAGTTCTTC; CDR3aa: CASRDFSSYNEQFF
j_gene: TRBJ2-1; abundance: -; v_gene: TRBV7-2; d_gene: TRBD2; CDR3nt: TGTGCCAGCACCTCGACTAGCGGGGGCAATGAGCAGTTCTTC; CDR3aa: CASTSTSGGNEQFF
j_gene: TRBJ1-5; abundance: -; v_gene: TRBV4-2; d_gene: -; CDR3nt: TGTGCCAGCAGCCAACCCAGGGCAGAGAATCAGCCCCAGCATTTT; CDR3aa: CASSQPRAENQPQHF
j_gene: TRBJ2-1; abundance: -; v_gene: TRBV19; d_gene: TRBD1; CDR3nt: TGTGCCAGTAGTCACAGGGGCAATGAGCAGTTCTTC; CDR3aa: CASSHRGNEQFF
j_gene: TRBJ1-6; abundance: -; v_gene: TRBV5-1; d_gene: -; CDR3nt: TGCGCCAGCAGCTCCGACGGGATGAGGAATTCACCCCTCCACTTT; CDR3aa: CASSSDGMRNSPLHF
j_gene: TRBJ2-2; abundance: -; v_gene: TRBV5-1; d_gene: -; CDR3nt: TGCGCCAGCGCAAACCGAGGATCCGGGGACACCGGGGAGCTGTTTTTT; CDR3aa: CASANRGSGDTGELFF
j_gene: TRBJ1-3; abundance: -; v_gene: TRBV9; d_gene: -; CDR3nt: TGTGCCAGCAGCGGATCTATAGGAAACACCATATATTTT; CDR3aa: CASSGSIGNTIYF
j_gene: TRBJ2-3; abundance: few; v_gene: TRBV7-8; d_gene: -; CDR3nt: TGTGCCAGCAGCCTTGGGACTCGGGAGTCAGTTACGCAGTATTTT; CDR3aa: CASSLGTRESVTQYF
j_gene: TRBJ1-5; abundance: -; v_gene: TRBV7-6; d_gene: -; CDR3nt: TGTGCCAGCAGCTTAGAGGGGCAGGGCAATCAGCCCCAGCATTTT; CDR3aa: CASSLEGQGNQPQHF
j_gene: TRBJ1-1; abundance: -; v_gene: TRBV6-1; d_gene: -; CDR3nt: TGTGCCAGCAGTGAAGCGGCCGCGGGGGCGAGTGAAGCTTTCTTT; CDR3aa: CASSEAAAGASEAFF